This T cell receptor (beta chain) came from a study of Graves' ophthalmopathy and Graves' hyperthyroidism. This clonotype was counted between two and nine times. The CDR3 length is 15 residues. From germline, CDR1 is SGHRS and CDR2 YFSETQ. Unmatched junction bases numbered 7, after V lost 3 bases and J lost 6 bases. TCR beta CDR3 amplification used RNA transcripts. An initial RT-PCR round employing HTBI primers preceded a second-round multiplex PCR. A single record per CDR3 protein comes from TCRdb applying MiXCR to the multiplex PCR reads. The sample lists fewer than 650,000 distinct CDR3 sequences, 20% to 25% occurring once.

This clonotype was sampled from a woman younger than 30 with stable Graves' hyperthyroidism. Some clones in this sample may be carry-over from other donors' samples. The J gene is TRBJ2-7, the V gene TRBV5-1; TRBD2 matches 12 bases. Sample: peripheral blood. CDR3: CASSSKLAGGGEQYF. The DNA for the CDR3 is TGCGCCAGCAGCTCCAAACTAGCGGGGGGCGGCGAGCAGTACTTC.